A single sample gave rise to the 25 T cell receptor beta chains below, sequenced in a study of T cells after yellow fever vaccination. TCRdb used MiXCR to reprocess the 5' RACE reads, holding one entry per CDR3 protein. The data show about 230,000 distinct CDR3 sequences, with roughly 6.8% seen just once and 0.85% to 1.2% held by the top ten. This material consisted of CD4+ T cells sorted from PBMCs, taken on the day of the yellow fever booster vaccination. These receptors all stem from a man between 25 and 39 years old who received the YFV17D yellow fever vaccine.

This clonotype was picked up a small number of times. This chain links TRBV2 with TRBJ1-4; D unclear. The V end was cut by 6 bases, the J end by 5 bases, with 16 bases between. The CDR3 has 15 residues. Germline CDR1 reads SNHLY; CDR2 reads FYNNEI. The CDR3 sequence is CASRNTRYVNEKLFF. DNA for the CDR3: TGTGCCAGCAGGAATACCCGATACGTAAATGAAAAACTGTTTTTT.

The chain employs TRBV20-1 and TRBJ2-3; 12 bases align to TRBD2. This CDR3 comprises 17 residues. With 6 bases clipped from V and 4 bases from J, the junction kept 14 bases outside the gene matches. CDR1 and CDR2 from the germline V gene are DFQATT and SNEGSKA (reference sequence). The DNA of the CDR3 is TGCAGTGCGAGTTCTAGCGGGAGGGTTATGGATCCAGATACGCAGTATTTT. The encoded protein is CSASSSGRVMDPDTQYF.

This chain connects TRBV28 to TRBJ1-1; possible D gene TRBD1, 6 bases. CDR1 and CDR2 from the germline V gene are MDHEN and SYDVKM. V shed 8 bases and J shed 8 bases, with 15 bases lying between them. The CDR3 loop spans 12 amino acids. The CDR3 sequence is CASGGATGEAFF. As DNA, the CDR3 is TGTGCCAGCGGGGGGGCGACGGGGGAAGCTTTCTTT.

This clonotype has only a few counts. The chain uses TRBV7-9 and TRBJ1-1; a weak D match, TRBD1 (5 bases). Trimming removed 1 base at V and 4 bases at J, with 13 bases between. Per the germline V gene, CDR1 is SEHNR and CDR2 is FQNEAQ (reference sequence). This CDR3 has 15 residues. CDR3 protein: CASSLGAGTSTEAFF. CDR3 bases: TGTGCCAGCAGCTTAGGGGCAGGGACCTCCACTGAAGCTTTCTTT.

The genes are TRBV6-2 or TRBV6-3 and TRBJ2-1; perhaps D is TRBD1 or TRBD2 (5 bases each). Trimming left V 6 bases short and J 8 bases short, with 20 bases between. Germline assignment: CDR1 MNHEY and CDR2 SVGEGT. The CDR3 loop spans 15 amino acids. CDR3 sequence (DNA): TGTGCCAGCAGCCCGGGACGGACAAGAAGTGATGAGCAGTTCTTC. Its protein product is CASSPGRTRSDEQFF.

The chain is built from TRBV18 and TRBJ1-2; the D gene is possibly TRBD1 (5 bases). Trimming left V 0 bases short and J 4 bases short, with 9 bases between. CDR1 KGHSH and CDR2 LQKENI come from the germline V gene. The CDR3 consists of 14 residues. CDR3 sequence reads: CASSPPAGPYGYTF. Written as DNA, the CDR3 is TGTGCCAGCTCACCACCGGCGGGACCCTATGGCTACACCTTC. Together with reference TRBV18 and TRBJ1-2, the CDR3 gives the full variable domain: NAGVMQNPRHLVRRRGQEARLRCSPMKGHSHVYWYRQLPEEGLKFMVYLQKENIIDESGMPKERFSAEFPKEGPSILRIQQVVRGDSAAYFCASSPPAGPYGYTFGSGTRLTVV.

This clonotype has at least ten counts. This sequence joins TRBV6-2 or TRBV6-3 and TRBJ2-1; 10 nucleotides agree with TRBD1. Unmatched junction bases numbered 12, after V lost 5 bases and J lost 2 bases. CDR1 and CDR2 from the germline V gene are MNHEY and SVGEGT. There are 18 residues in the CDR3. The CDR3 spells CASSRILDRGRAYNEQFF. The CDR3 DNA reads TGTGCCAGCAGTCGTATCCTGGACAGGGGGAGGGCCTACAATGAGCAGTTCTTC.

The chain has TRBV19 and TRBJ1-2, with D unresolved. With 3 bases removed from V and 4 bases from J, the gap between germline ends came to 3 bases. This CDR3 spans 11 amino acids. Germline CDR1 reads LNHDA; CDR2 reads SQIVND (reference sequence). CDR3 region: CASSMTYGYTF. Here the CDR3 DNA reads TGTGCCAGTAGTATGACCTATGGCTACACCTTC.

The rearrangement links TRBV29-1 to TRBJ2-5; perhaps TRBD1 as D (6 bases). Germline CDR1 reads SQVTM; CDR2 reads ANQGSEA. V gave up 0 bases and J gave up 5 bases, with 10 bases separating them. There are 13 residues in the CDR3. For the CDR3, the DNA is TGCAGCGTTGAAGATGGGGGCGGGGAGACCCAGTACTTC. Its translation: CSVEDGGGETQYF.

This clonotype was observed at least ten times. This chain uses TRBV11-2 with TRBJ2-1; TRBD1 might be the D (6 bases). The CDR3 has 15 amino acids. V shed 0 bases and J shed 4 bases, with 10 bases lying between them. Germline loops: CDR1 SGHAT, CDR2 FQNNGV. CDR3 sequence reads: CASSLEGQPYNEQFF. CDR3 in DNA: TGTGCCAGCAGCTTAGAGGGACAACCTTACAATGAGCAGTTCTTC.

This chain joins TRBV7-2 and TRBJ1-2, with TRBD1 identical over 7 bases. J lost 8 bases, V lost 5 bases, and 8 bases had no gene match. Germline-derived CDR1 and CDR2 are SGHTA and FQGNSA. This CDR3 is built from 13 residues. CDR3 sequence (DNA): TGTGCCAGCAGCCCAGACAGGGCAAGGGGCTACACCTTC. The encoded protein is CASSPDRARGYTF.

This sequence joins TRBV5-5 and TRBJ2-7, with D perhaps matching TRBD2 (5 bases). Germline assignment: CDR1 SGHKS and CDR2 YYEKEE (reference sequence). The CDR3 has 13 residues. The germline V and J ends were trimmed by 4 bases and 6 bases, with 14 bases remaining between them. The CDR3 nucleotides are TGTGCCAGCAGCGGCGGGTTCGACTGCGAGCAGTACTTC. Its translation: CASSGGFDCEQYF.

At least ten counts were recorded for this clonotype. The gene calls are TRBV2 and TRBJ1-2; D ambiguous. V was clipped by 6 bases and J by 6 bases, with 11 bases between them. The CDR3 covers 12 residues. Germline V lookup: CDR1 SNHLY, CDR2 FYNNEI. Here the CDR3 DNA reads TGTGCCAGCAGGATAACAGAGAATGGCTACACCTTC. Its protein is CASRITENGYTF.

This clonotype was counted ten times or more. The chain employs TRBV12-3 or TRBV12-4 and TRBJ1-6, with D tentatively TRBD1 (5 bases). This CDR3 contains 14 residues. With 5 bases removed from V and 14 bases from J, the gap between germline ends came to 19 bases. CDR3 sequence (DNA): TGTGCCAGCAGTCCGGCCAGGGCCCTCGCAGCCCTCCACTTT. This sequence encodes CASSPARALAALHF.

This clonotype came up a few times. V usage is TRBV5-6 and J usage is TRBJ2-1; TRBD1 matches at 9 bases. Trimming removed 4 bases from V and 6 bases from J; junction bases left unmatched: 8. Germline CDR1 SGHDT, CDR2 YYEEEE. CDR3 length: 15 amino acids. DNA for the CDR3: TGTGCCAGCAGCGTACAGGGGGCGCATCTCAATGAGCAGTTCTTC. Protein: CASSVQGAHLNEQFF.

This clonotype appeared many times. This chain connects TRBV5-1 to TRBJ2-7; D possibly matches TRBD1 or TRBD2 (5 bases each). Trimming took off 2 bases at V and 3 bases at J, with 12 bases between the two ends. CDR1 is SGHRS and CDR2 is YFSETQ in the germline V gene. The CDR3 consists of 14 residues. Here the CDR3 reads CASSLAGTDYEQYF. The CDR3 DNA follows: TGCGCCAGCAGCTTAGCCGGGACGGACTACGAGCAGTACTTC.

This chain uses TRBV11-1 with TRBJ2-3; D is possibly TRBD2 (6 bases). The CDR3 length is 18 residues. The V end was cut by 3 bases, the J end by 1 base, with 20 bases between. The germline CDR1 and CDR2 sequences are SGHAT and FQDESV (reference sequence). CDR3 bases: TGTGCCAGCAGCTTGCGCCTAAACCGGGACTGGGGCACAGATACGCAGTATTTT. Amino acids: CASSLRLNRDWGTDTQYF. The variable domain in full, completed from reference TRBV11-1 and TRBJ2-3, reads EAEVAQSPRYKITEKSQAVAFWCDPISGHATLYWYRQILGQGPELLVQFQDESVVDDSQLPKDRFSAERLKGVDSTLKIQPAELGDSAMYLCASSLRLNRDWGTDTQYFGPGTRLTVL.

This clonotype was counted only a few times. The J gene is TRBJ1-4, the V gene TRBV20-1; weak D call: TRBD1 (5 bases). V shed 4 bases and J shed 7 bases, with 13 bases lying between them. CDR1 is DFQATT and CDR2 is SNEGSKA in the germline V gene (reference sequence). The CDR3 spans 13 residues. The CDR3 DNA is TGCAGTGCTATCTGGGGCGGGGGTGAAAAACTGTTTTTT. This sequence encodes CSAIWGGGEKLFF.

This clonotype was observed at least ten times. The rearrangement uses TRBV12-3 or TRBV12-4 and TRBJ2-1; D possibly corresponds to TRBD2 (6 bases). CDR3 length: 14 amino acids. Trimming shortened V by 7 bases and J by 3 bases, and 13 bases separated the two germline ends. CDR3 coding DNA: TGTGCCAGCAATTCCCCGGACTACTACAATGAGCAGTTCTTC. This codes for CASNSPDYYNEQFF.

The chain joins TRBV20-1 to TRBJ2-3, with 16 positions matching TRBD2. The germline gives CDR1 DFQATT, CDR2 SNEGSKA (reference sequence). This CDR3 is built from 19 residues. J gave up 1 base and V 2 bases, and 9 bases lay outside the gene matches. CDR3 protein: CSARIIGTSGRGGTDTQYF. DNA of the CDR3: TGCAGTGCTAGAATCATCGGGACTAGCGGGAGGGGTGGCACAGATACGCAGTATTTT.

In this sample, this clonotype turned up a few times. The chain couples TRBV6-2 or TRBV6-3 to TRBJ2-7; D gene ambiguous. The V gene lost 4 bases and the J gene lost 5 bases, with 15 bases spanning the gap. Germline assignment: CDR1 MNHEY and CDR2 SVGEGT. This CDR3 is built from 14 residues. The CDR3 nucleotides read TGTGCCAGCAGTTCCTTGACCCTCGTGCACGAGCAGTACTTC. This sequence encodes CASSSLTLVHEQYF.

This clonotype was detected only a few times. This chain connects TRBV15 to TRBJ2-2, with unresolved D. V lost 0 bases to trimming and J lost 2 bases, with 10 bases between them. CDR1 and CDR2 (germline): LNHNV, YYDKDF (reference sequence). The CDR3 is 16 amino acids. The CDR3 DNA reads TGTGCCACCAGCAGAGATGTAAGGGTTAACACCGGGGAGCTGTTTTTT. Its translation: CATSRDVRVNTGELFF.

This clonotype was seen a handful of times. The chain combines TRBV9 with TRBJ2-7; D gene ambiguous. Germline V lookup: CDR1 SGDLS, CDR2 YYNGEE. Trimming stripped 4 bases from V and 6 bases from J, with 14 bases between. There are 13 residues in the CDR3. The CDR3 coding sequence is TGTGCCAGCAGCACCGCAGGCGTGGGCGAGCAGTACTTC. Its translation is CASSTAGVGEQYF.

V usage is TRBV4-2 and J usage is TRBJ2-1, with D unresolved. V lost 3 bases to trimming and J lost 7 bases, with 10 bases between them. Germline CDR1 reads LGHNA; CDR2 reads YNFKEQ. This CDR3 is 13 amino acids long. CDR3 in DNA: TGTGCCAGCAGCCATTCCCAGGAAAATGAGCAGTTCTTC. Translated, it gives CASSHSQENEQFF.

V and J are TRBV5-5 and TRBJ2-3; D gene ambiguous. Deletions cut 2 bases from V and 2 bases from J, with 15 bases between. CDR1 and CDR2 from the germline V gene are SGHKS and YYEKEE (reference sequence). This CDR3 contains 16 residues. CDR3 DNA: TGTGCCAGCAGCTTTGGCTGGGTTGGATTCACAGATACGCAGTATTTT. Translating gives CASSFGWVGFTDTQYF.